The 20 T cell receptor beta chains presented below share a single source sample, sequenced in a study of blood T cell repertoires in COVID-19. The assay was immunoSEQ multiplex PCR, and TCRdb's table has in-frame clones only and misses some. The sample records roughly 90,000 clones, roughly 88% being singletons. Sample: peripheral blood. The receptor set was obtained from a human donor in a cohort sampled during active COVID-19.

The chain joins TRBV5-1 to TRBJ1-1, with D tentatively TRBD1 (6 bases). Germline lookup yields CDR1 SGHRS and CDR2 YFSETQ. The V end was cut by 4 bases, the J end by 5 bases, with 15 bases between. This CDR3 region has 14 residues. DNA for the CDR3: TGCGCCAGCAGCCGCGGCGGGGGCGAGACTGAAGCTTTCTTT. Residues: CASSRGGGETEAFF.

The J gene is TRBJ2-7, the V gene TRBV7-9; 8 bases align to TRBD2. Germline CDR1 is SEHNR and CDR2 is FQNEAQ (reference sequence). With 1 base clipped from V and 6 bases from J, the junction kept 5 bases outside the gene matches. The CDR3 extends over 14 amino acids. CDR3 DNA: TGTGCCAGCAGCTTAGTGGGACTAGTTCTCGAGCAGTACTTC. As protein: CASSLVGLVLEQYF. The full variable domain, with the rest looked up from reference TRBV7-9 and TRBJ2-7, is DTGVSQNPRHKITKRGQNVTFRCDPISEHNRLYWYRQTLGQGPEFLTYFQNEAQLEKSRLLSDRFSAERPKGSFSTLEIQRTEQGDSAMYLCASSLVGLVLEQYFGPGTRLTVT.

This chain links TRBV29-1 with TRBJ1-4; 7 bases fit TRBD1. CDR3 size: 13 residues. Germline V gene data show CDR1 as SQVTM and CDR2 as ANQGSEA. V trimming: 4 bases; J trimming: 7 bases; junction bases outside the gene matches: 6. The CDR3 sequence is CSVGKGAAEKLFF. Written as DNA, the CDR3 is TGCAGCGTTGGGAAGGGGGCAGCTGAAAAACTGTTTTTT.

The chain recombines TRBV28 with TRBJ1-1, with a possible D match to TRBD1 (6 bases). Germline CDR1 and CDR2: MDHEN and SYDVKM. The V end was cut by 3 bases, the J end by 4 bases, with 15 bases between. CDR3 length equals 15 residues. Written as DNA, the CDR3 is TGTGCCAGCAGTTTTCCGGGGACACTCGGCACTGAAGCTTTCTTT. The encoded protein is CASSFPGTLGTEAFF.

The chain uses TRBV27 and TRBJ2-7, with 11 bases aligning to TRBD2. The junction had 5 bases not matched to a gene; V was cut back by 4 bases and J by 3 bases. Germline loops: CDR1 MNHEY, CDR2 SMNVEV (reference sequence). This CDR3 has 15 residues. The DNA of the CDR3 is TGTGCCAGCAGTTGGAGCGGGACTAGCGGCTACGAGCAGTACTTC. Translated: CASSWSGTSGYEQYF.

The chain joins TRBV7-6 to TRBJ2-7; 9 nucleotides match TRBD1. Germline V gene sequence: CDR1 SGHVS, CDR2 FNYEAQ. V shed 2 bases and J 3 bases; nucleotides not matched to a gene: 2. The CDR3 is made up of 14 amino acids. The CDR3 spells CASSLRGQGYEQYF. The CDR3 DNA is TGTGCCAGCAGCTTAAGGGGACAGGGCTACGAGCAGTACTTC.

The chain links TRBV9 to TRBJ2-7; 7 nucleotides line up with TRBD2. CDR3 length equals 14 residues. The germline V gene encodes CDR1 SGDLS and CDR2 YYNGEE. The V gene end was trimmed by 3 bases and the J gene end by 6 bases; junction bases not matched to a gene: 9. The CDR3 region has the DNA TGTGCCAGCAGCGACCAGAGGGGAGGGGCCGAGCAGTACTTC. It is translated as CASSDQRGGAEQYF.

The chain couples TRBV6-5 to TRBJ1-1; D call uncertain. V was cut by 4 bases and J by 8 bases, with 11 bases left in between. This CDR3 is built from 12 residues. The germline CDR1 and CDR2 sequences are MNHEY and SVGAGI. The CDR3 protein is CASSSPSLEAFF. CDR3 nucleotides: TGTGCCAGCAGTTCCCCGAGCTTGGAAGCTTTCTTT.

The chain recombines TRBV4-3 with TRBJ2-7; 9 positions match TRBD1. V was clipped by 4 bases and J by 2 bases; unmatched bases: 3. Germline CDR1 is LGHNA and CDR2 is YSLEER. The CDR3 totals 14 residues. This CDR3 is CASSLRTGAYEQYF. Written as DNA, the CDR3 is TGCGCCAGCAGCCTGAGGACAGGGGCCTACGAGCAGTACTTC.

This chain links TRBV27 with TRBJ1-1, with a tentative D call TRBD1 (5 bases). Germline-derived CDR1 and CDR2 are MNHEY and SMNVEV (reference sequence). The CDR3 length is 14 residues. The V gene lost 7 bases and the J gene lost 2 bases, with 14 bases spanning the gap. CDR3 DNA: TGTGCCAGCAAACTCAGGGAACTTAACACTGAAGCTTTCTTT. Its protein product is CASKLRELNTEAFF.

This sequence joins TRBV6-5 and TRBJ1-5; 7 positions match TRBD1. V shed 2 bases, J shed 7 bases, and the junction held 2 bases outside the gene matches. The germline CDR1 and CDR2 sequences are MNHEY and SVGAGI. This CDR3 spans 13 amino acids. The CDR3 loop reads CASSYTGDQPQHF. The CDR3 bases are TGTGCCAGCAGTTACACAGGGGACCAGCCCCAGCATTTT.

This CDR3 is CAISESGLAGGKGETQYF. CDR3 nucleotides: TGTGCCATCAGTGAGTCAGGACTAGCGGGGGGGAAAGGAGAGACCCAGTACTTC. The V and J genes are TRBV10-3 and TRBJ2-5; 15 positions match TRBD2. The CDR3 consists of 18 residues. Germline values: CDR1 ENHRY, CDR2 SYGVKD. The junction had 6 bases not matched to a gene; V was cut back by 0 bases and J by 4 bases.

This chain connects TRBV10-3 to TRBJ1-1, with D uncertain. The germline V and J ends were trimmed by 3 bases and 6 bases, with 11 bases remaining between them. In germline, CDR1 is ENHRY, CDR2 SYGVKD. The CDR3 runs 13 residues. CDR3 DNA: TGTGCCATCAGTGAACGGGGTCCCTCTGAAGCTTTCTTT. Translating it yields CAISERGPSEAFF.

The rearrangement links TRBV15 to TRBJ2-7; the match to TRBD1 covers 8 bases. This CDR3 contains 17 residues. Trimming took 1 base from V and 7 from J; bases not matched to a gene: 15. Germline V gene data show CDR1 as LNHNV and CDR2 as YYDKDF (reference sequence). CDR3 in amino acids: CATSRGPLDRGLGEQYF. CDR3 nucleotide sequence: TGTGCCACCAGCAGAGGTCCCCTCGACAGGGGCTTGGGAGAGCAGTACTTC.

J is TRBJ2-1 and V is TRBV5-4; 8 positions agree with TRBD1. Per the germline V gene, CDR1 is SGHNT and CDR2 is YYREEE (reference sequence). V gave up 3 bases and J gave up 5 bases; unmatched junction bases: 7. The CDR3 is 15 residues long. CDR3 coding DNA: TGTGCCAGCAGCTACAAGACAGGGGATAACAATGAGCAGTTCTTC. This gives the protein CASSYKTGDNNEQFF.

V usage is TRBV3-1 (or the pseudogene TRBV3-2) and J usage is TRBJ1-1; 7 bases match TRBD1. From germline, CDR1 is LGHDT and CDR2 YNNKEL (reference sequence). The CDR3 runs 14 residues. V shed 4 bases and J 3 bases; nucleotides not matched to a gene: 5. The CDR3 is CASSLTGRHTEAFF. CDR3 nucleotides: TGTGCCAGCAGCCTGACAGGGAGGCACACTGAAGCTTTCTTT.

This chain uses TRBV24-1 with TRBJ2-5; TRBD2 matches at 11 bases. Germline-derived CDR1 and CDR2 are KGHDR and SFDVKD. The CDR3 length is 15 residues. V trimming: 4 bases; J trimming: 4 bases; junction bases outside the gene matches: 4. The CDR3 DNA reads TGTGCCACCAGTGACCTCGGACTAGCGGGAGAGACCCAGTACTTC. Translated: CATSDLGLAGETQYF.

J is TRBJ2-2 and V is TRBV7-2; 7 bases agree with TRBD2. The CDR3 length is 16 residues. The V and J ends lost 1 base and 3 bases, in that order; junction bases with no gene match: 5. Germline lookup yields CDR1 SGHTA and CDR2 FQGNSA. CDR3 bases: TGTGCCAGCAGCTTAGATGTGGGAGGGTACACCGGGGAGCTGTTTTTT. Translated, it gives CASSLDVGGYTGELFF. Drawing the rest from reference TRBV7-2 and TRBJ2-2, the complete variable domain is GAGVSQSPSNKVTEKGKDVELRCDPISGHTALYWYRQSLGQGLEFLIYFQGNSAPDKSGLPSDRFSAERTGGSVSTLTIQRTQQEDSAVYLCASSLDVGGYTGELFFGEGSRLTVL.

The genes are TRBV5-6 and TRBJ2-1; 10 nucleotides match TRBD1. V lost 4 bases and J lost 10; bases outside the gene matches: 8. From germline, CDR1 is SGHDT and CDR2 YYEEEE. CDR3 size: 14 residues. The CDR3 region is CASSPGTGVLEQFF. DNA of the CDR3: TGTGCCAGCAGCCCGGGGACAGGGGTTTTAGAGCAGTTCTTC.

The J gene is TRBJ1-1, the V gene TRBV13, with D tentatively TRBD1 (6 bases). The CDR3 covers 13 residues. Trimming shortened V by 4 bases and J by 4 bases, and 10 bases separated the two germline ends. CDR1 is PRHDT and CDR2 is FYEKMQ in the germline V gene (reference sequence). The CDR3 reads CASSSRTATEAFF. The CDR3 nucleotides are TGTGCCAGCAGCTCCAGGACAGCCACTGAAGCTTTCTTT.